This T cell receptor beta chain was obtained from a study of response to subunit inactivated influenza vaccine (dated by TCRdb to the late 2010s). Regarding the study in general: Deep quantitative profiling of the T cell receptor repertoire was used in the study to follow responses to a trivalent subunit inactivated influenza vaccine.

Library method: RT-PCR. Instrument used: Illumina HiSeq 2500. Using fastp at Q25 and MiXCR, TCRdb reprocessed the public reads and kept productive beta chains. CDR3 protein sequences are deduplicated, and each keeps its most common genes and DNA. Counted in this sample were hundreds of thousands of distinct CDR3 sequences; roughly 13% of them appeared once. The top ten constitute around 7.3% of the sample. Overall results and qualifications from the work: According to the authors, only a limited number of new T cells may be recruited by each seasonal influenza vaccination.

The V end loses 8 bases and the J end loses 4 bases, and a stretch of 12 bases separates them. The CDR3 sequence holds 12 residues, the cysteine and phenylalanine included. Solely the CDR3 DNA is kept, with 36 bases framed from the first base. Sequences MDHEN (CDR1) and SYDVKM (CDR2) are obtained from the germline V gene. For this clonotype: There is no known antigen for this receptor. Per-base qualities were not stored, and no clone one base away is much larger.

The input for sequencing was PBMCs from blood, taken 14 to 15 days before vaccination. The origin of this receptor is a man aged 45-60 years who received an inactivated influenza vaccine. Donor details come from another sample of the same person, matched by shared clones. The chain couples TRBV28 to TRBJ2-7, with TRBD1 as a weak D call on 5 bases. In nucleotides, the sequence is TGTGCCAGCGGGCAGGGTGCTTACGAGCAGTACTTC. It specifies CASGQGAYEQYF.